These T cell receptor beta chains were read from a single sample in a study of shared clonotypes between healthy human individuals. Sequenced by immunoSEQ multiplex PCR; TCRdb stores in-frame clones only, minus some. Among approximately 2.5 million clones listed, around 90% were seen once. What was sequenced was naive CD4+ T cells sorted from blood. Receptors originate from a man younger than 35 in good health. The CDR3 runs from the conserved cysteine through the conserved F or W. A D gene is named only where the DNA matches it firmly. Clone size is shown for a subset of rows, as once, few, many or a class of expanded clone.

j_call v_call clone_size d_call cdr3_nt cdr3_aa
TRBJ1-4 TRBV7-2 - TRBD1 TGTGCCAGCAGCTTAGGGACAGGAGCCTTTGAAAAACTGTTTTTT CASSLGTGAFEKLFF
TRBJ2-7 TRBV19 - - TGTGCCAGTAGTTTGGCGATTGCGCGGACGAGCTCCTACGAGCAGTACTTC CASSLAIARTSSYEQYF
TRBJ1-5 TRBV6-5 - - TGTGCCAGCAGTCGGGGTGCGGGGGTTCAGCCCCAGCATTTT CASSRGAGVQPQHF
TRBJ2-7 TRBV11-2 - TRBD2 TGTGCCAGCAGCTCACCTCTAGCGGGAGGCTACGAGCAGTACTTC CASSSPLAGGYEQYF
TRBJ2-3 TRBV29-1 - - TGCAGCGTGCGCGGGCGTAGCACAGATACGCAGTATTTT CSVRGRSTDTQYF
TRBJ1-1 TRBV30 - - TGTGCCCTTAGGCGGGGGCCCACTGAAGCTTTCTTT CALRRGPTEAFF
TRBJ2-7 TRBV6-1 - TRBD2 TGTGCCAGCAGTGCCACTAGCGGGGGGGCCTACGAGCAGTACTTC CASSATSGGAYEQYF
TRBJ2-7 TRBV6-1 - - TGTGCCAGCGAGGGCAGGGGCTACGAGCAGTACTTC CASEGRGYEQYF
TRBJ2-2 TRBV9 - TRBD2 TGTGCCAGCAGCGTAGCCCTAGCGGGCGTTACCGGGGAGCTGTTTTTT CASSVALAGVTGELFF
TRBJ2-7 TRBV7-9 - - TGTGCCAGCAGCTTACGGGGTCCCTACGAGCAGTACTTC CASSLRGPYEQYF
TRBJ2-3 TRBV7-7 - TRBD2 TGTGCTAGCAGCCTAGGACTAGCCTCAGATACGCAGTATTTT CASSLGLASDTQYF
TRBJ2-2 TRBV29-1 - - TGCAGCGTTCAATGGGGTACCGGGGAGCTGTTTTTT CSVQWGTGELFF
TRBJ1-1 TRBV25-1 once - TGTGCCAGCAGTGAATTGGGGGGAAAAACTGAAGCTTTCTTT CASSELGGKTEAFF
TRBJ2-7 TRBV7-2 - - TGTGCCAGCAGCTTAGTTGACGAGCAGTACTTC CASSLVDEQYF